What follows are 27 T cell receptor beta chains derived from one specimen sequenced in a study of T-cell memory formation after mild COVID-19. TCRdb reprocessed the 5' RACE reads with MiXCR, giving one entry per CDR3 protein. The sample includes fewer than 200,000 distinct CDR3 sequences, approximately 13% of them seen just once. Material: PBMCs or a T cell subset sorted from them (not recorded which). Every receptor here comes from a young man who had mild COVID-19 (a few samples of this study predate the infection). Cell type and time point are not known.

The CDR3 region has the DNA TGTGCCATCAGCTACGATGGTGGAAGGAATCAGCCCCAGCATTTT. This sequence encodes CAISYDGGRNQPQHF. The rearrangement uses TRBV10-3 and TRBJ1-5; the D is unclear. CDR3 size: 15 residues. V was cut by 6 bases and J by 4 bases, with 16 bases left in between. Germline V gene sequence: CDR1 ENHRY, CDR2 SYGVKD.

V and J are TRBV6-4 and TRBJ2-7; 10 positions match TRBD1. The CDR3 runs to 14 residues. V was clipped by 4 bases and J by 7 bases; unmatched bases: 7. The germline gives CDR1 MRHNA, CDR2 SNTAGT. CDR3 protein: CASSGYRDRGEQYV. DNA of the CDR3: TGTGCCAGCAGTGGATACCGGGACAGGGGTGAGCAGTACGTC.

The chain is built from TRBV9 and TRBJ2-1, with 9 positions matching TRBD1. V lost 4 bases and J lost 5; bases outside the gene matches: 10. The CDR3 sequence is 16 residues long. In germline, CDR1 is SGDLS, CDR2 YYNGEE. CDR3 loop: CASSPTGTGLNNEQFF. For the CDR3, the DNA is TGTGCCAGCAGCCCCACCGGGACAGGGTTGAACAATGAGCAGTTCTTC.

The chain is built from TRBV20-1 and TRBJ2-5; no definite D call. Germline values: CDR1 DFQATT, CDR2 SNEGSKA (reference sequence). The CDR3 totals 14 residues. V gave up 6 bases and J gave up 5 bases, with 19 bases separating them. The CDR3 DNA reads as TGCAGTGCAGTAAGCAACCCGGGTCCCGAGACCCAGTACTTC. Translation gives CSAVSNPGPETQYF.

This clonotype has more than one count but fewer than ten. V is TRBV18 and J is TRBJ1-3; possible D gene TRBD1, 5 bases. V lost 6 bases to trimming and J lost 0 bases, with 12 bases between them. The germline gives CDR1 KGHSH, CDR2 LQKENI. This CDR3 has 15 residues. The CDR3 coding sequence is TGTGCCAGCTCCCGGGACGGTAGCTCTGGAAACACCATATATTTT. Encoded protein: CASSRDGSSGNTIYF.

At least ten counts were recorded for this clonotype. The CDR3 sequence: CASSFDRAYEQYV. In DNA form, the CDR3 reads TGTGCCAGCAGCTTCGACAGGGCCTACGAGCAGTACGTC. The rearrangement uses TRBV7-2 and TRBJ2-7; 7 nucleotides agree with TRBD1. This CDR3 spans 13 amino acids. J was trimmed by 2 bases and V by 3 bases; bases with no gene match: 1. Germline V lookup: CDR1 SGHTA, CDR2 FQGNSA.

This clonotype has more than one count but fewer than ten. The chain joins TRBV20-1 to TRBJ2-3; D is perhaps TRBD1 (5 bases). The germline V gene encodes CDR1 DFQATT and CDR2 SNEGSKA (reference sequence). CDR3 length: 15 amino acids. Deletions cut 3 bases from V and 1 base from J, with 14 bases between. The CDR3 DNA follows: TGCAGTGCTAGGGACCGTGGGGCTGGCACAGATACGCAGTATTTT. Encoded protein: CSARDRGAGTDTQYF.

This clonotype was seen ten or more times. The chain joins TRBV7-2 to TRBJ2-5, with TRBD2 matching over 8 bases. Germline CDR1 SGHTA, CDR2 FQGNSA. This CDR3 is built from 15 residues. With V trimmed by 7 bases and J by 4 bases, 11 bases remained unmatched. CDR3 in DNA: TGTGCCAGCAATCCTCGAGCGGGGGCATCAGAGACCCAGTACTTC. The encoded protein is CASNPRAGASETQYF.

The chain joins TRBV6-6 to TRBJ2-7; D not resolved. The CDR3 runs 13 residues. Germline V gives CDR1 MNHNY, CDR2 SVGAGI (reference sequence). With 6 bases removed from V and 6 bases from J, the gap between germline ends came to 15 bases. CDR3 bases: TGTGCCAGCAGCTGGGCGGAGCGCAGCGAGCAGTACGTC. Its protein product is CASSWAERSEQYV.

In its sample, this clonotype was seen a few times. The chain couples TRBV9 to TRBJ1-2; 7 positions agree with TRBD1. The length of the CDR3 is 13 residues. The J segment lost 8 bases and the V segment lost 3 bases, leaving 7 bases of the junction unmatched. Germline values: CDR1 SGDLS, CDR2 YYNGEE. CDR3 residues: CASSGRQGEGYTF. The CDR3 nucleotides read TGTGCCAGCAGCGGGCGACAGGGTGAGGGCTACACCTTC.

This clonotype was counted only a few times. The chain is built from TRBV29-1 and TRBJ2-2; D unresolved. Germline assignment: CDR1 SQVTM and CDR2 ANQGSEA. The CDR3 is 11 residues long. The germline V and J ends were trimmed by 6 bases and 5 bases, with 7 bases remaining between them. The CDR3 DNA follows: TGCAGCGTCAGACGGACCGGGGAGCTGTTTTTT. Encoded protein: CSVRRTGELFF.

The CDR3 loop reads CASSLSRDTPLGTGELFF. For the CDR3, the DNA is TGTGCCAGCAGCTTATCACGGGACACCCCCTTGGGAACCGGGGAGCTGTTTTTT. V is TRBV7-8 and J is TRBJ2-2; D may be TRBD1 (6 bases). The CDR3 runs to 18 residues. CDR1 and CDR2 (germline): SGHVS, FQNEAQ. The V end lost 2 bases, the J end lost 5 bases, and 21 bases lay between the germline ends.

There are a few counts of this clonotype. The CDR3 DNA sequence: TGTGCCAGCAGCTTCGGGGAGGGGGACATTCAGTACTTC. Its protein product is CASSFGEGDIQYF. The rearrangement links TRBV7-9 to TRBJ2-4; D is perhaps TRBD2 (7 bases). There are 13 residues in the CDR3. The germline V gene has CDR1 SEHNR and CDR2 FQNEAQ (reference sequence). The ends were cut back, 3 bases at V and 8 bases at J, with 11 bases in the middle.

This clonotype was recorded many times. The J gene is TRBJ1-6, the V gene TRBV2, with D possibly being TRBD1 (6 bases). The V and J ends lost 4 bases and 8 bases respectively, with 9 bases between them. Per the germline V gene, CDR1 is SNHLY and CDR2 is FYNNEI. This CDR3 has 13 amino acids. The CDR3 is CASSGDTYSPLHF. CDR3 nucleotides: TGTGCCAGCAGTGGGGACACATATTCACCCCTCCACTTT.

The V gene is TRBV6-1, the J gene TRBJ1-5, with D possibly matching TRBD1 (5 bases). Germline lookup yields CDR1 MNHNS and CDR2 SASEGT. V gave up 4 bases and J gave up 7 bases, with 11 bases separating them. This CDR3 is 13 amino acids long. CDR3 amino acids: CASSVTDRQPQHF. The CDR3 nucleotides are TGTGCCAGCAGTGTGACAGACCGGCAGCCCCAGCATTTT.

This chain links TRBV12-3 or TRBV12-4 with TRBJ1-2; 8 bases match TRBD1. CDR3 size: 13 residues. The J segment lost 7 bases and the V segment lost 3 bases, leaving 4 bases of the junction unmatched. The CDR3 coding sequence is TGTGCCAGCAGTTTTACAGGGGGTCGTGGCTACACCTTC. It translates to CASSFTGGRGYTF.

This clonotype was counted only a few times. The genes are TRBV5-5 and TRBJ2-7, with D tentatively TRBD2 (5 bases). Germline CDR1 SGHKS, CDR2 YYEKEE (reference sequence). The CDR3 has 15 residues. The V end was cut by 1 base, the J end by 3 bases, with 14 bases between. The CDR3 sequence: CASSLTGYTNYEQYF. The CDR3 DNA reads TGTGCCAGCAGCTTGACGGGGTACACAAACTACGAGCAGTACTTC.

The V and J genes are TRBV6-4 and TRBJ2-3, with D perhaps TRBD1 or TRBD2 (5 bases each). Germline values: CDR1 MRHNA, CDR2 SNTAGT. V lost 4 bases, J lost 4 bases, and 12 bases lay in between. The CDR3 is 14 amino acids. The CDR3 bases are TGTGCCAGCAGTGTTGGCCAGGGAGCAGATACGCAGTATTTT. This gives the protein CASSVGQGADTQYF.

This clonotype was seen a few times. This chain joins TRBV24-1 and TRBJ2-1, with 8 bases that match TRBD2. Trimming at V came to 6 bases and at J to 3 bases, leaving 6 bases not matched to a gene. Germline V gene sequence: CDR1 KGHDR, CDR2 SFDVKD. The CDR3 sequence is 15 residues long. CDR3 sequence (DNA): TGTGCCACCAGTAGAGCGGGGGACCTCTACAATGAGCAGTTCTTC. Residues: CATSRAGDLYNEQFF.

CDR3 sequence reads: CSVDDRGTDNEQFF. The CDR3 DNA follows: TGCAGCGTTGACGACAGGGGAACGGACAATGAGCAGTTCTTC. The V and J genes are TRBV29-1 and TRBJ2-1, with TRBD1 matching 8 bases. The CDR3 has 14 residues. Germline CDR1 and CDR2: SQVTM and ANQGSEA. V was pared by 3 bases and J by 5 bases, with 6 bases of the junction left unmatched.

This clonotype has just a few counts. This CDR3 reads CASSLSRGNYGYTF. The CDR3 DNA sequence: TGTGCCAGCAGCTTATCTCGGGGCAACTATGGCTACACCTTC. V gene TRBV7-2 combines with J gene TRBJ1-2; D perhaps matches TRBD1 (5 bases). Per germline, CDR1 SGHTA and CDR2 FQGNSA. The CDR3 is 14 amino acids. The V end lost 2 bases, the J end lost 2 bases, and 9 bases lay between the germline ends. Supplemented by reference TRBV7-2 and TRBJ1-2, the full variable domain reads GAGVSQSPSNKVTEKGKDVELRCDPISGHTALYWYRQSLGQGLEFLIYFQGNSAPDKSGLPSDRFSAERTGGSVSTLTIQRTQQEDSAVYLCASSLSRGNYGYTFGSGTRLTVV.

The chain links TRBV5-4 to TRBJ2-3; TRBD2 matches at 10 bases. This CDR3 spans 16 amino acids. With V trimmed by 4 bases and J by 4 bases, 9 bases remained unmatched. Germline CDR1 and CDR2: SGHNT and YYREEE (reference sequence). CDR3 amino acids: CASSRQGLAGADTQYF. CDR3 bases: TGTGCCAGCAGCCGACAGGGGCTAGCGGGGGCAGATACGCAGTATTTT.

This clonotype occurred a few times. The rearrangement links TRBV29-1 to TRBJ2-2; 7 nucleotides agree with TRBD1. V shed 7 bases, J shed 4 bases, and the junction held 9 bases outside the gene matches. The CDR3 length is 14 residues. Germline-derived CDR1 and CDR2 are SQVTM and ANQGSEA. The CDR3 protein is CSAGRGTLTGELFF. CDR3 DNA: TGCAGCGCTGGCAGGGGGACGCTCACCGGGGAGCTGTTTTTT.

The chain combines TRBV7-2 with TRBJ1-1, with a tentative D call TRBD1 (5 bases). The CDR3 extends over 16 amino acids. Germline values: CDR1 SGHTA, CDR2 FQGNSA. Trimming took 1 base from V and 1 from J, leaving 13 bases between them. CDR3 nucleotide sequence: TGTGCCAGCAGCTTAGTGGGGGGAGGGAGGAACACTGAAGCTTTCTTT. Translated, it gives CASSLVGGGRNTEAFF.

This clonotype is a singleton in its sample. The rearrangement uses TRBV4-3 and TRBJ1-1; no clear D gene. CDR1 and CDR2 from the germline V gene are LGHNA and YSLEER. The CDR3 runs to 14 residues. V lost 4 bases, J lost 0 bases, and 9 bases lay in between. CDR3 sequence reads: CASSPLGMNTEAFF. CDR3 bases: TGCGCCAGCAGCCCCCTAGGAATGAACACTGAAGCTTTCTTT.

This chain links TRBV6-6 with TRBJ2-5; D might be TRBD2 (6 bases). Germline V gene sequence: CDR1 MNHNY, CDR2 SVGAGI (reference sequence). The CDR3 runs to 13 residues. V was clipped by 1 base and J by 4 bases, with 7 bases between them. CDR3 protein: CASSYFGRETQYF. The CDR3 DNA reads as TGTGCCAGCAGTTACTTCGGGAGAGAGACCCAGTACTTC.

The gene calls are TRBV3-1 and TRBJ1-3, with D possibly being TRBD1 (5 bases). Germline V gene lookup returns CDR1 LGHDT and CDR2 YNNKEL (reference sequence). This CDR3 region has 14 residues. Trimming cost V 1 base and J 4 bases, with 8 bases left between them. This chain's CDR3 is CASSQGWGGNTIYF. DNA for the CDR3: TGTGCCAGCAGCCAAGGTTGGGGGGGAAACACCATATATTTT. Based on the CDR3 plus reference TRBV3-1 and TRBJ1-3, the full variable domain is DTAVSQTPKYLVTQMGNDKSIKCEQNLGHDTMYWYKQDSKKFLKIMFSYNNKELIINETVPNRFSPKSPDKAHLNLHINSLELGDSAVYFCASSQGWGGNTIYFGEGSWLTVV.